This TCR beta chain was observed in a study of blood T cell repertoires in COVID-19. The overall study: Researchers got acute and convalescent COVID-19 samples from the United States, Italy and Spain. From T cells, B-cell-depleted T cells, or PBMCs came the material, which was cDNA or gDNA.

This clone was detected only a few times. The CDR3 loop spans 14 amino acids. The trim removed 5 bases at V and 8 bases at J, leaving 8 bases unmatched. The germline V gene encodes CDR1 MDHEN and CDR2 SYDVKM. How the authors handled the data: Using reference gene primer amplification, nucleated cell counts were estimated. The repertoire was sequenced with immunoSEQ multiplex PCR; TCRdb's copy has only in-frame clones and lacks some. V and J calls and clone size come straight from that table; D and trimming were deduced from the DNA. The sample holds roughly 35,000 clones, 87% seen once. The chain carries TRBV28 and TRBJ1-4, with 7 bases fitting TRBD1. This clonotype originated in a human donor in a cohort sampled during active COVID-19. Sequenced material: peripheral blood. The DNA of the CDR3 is TGTGCCAGCAGTCGAGGACAGGAGAGGGAAAAACTGTTTTTT. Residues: CASSRGQEREKLFF.